The source of this T cell receptor (beta chain) is a study of shared clonotypes between healthy human individuals. Germline V lookup: CDR1 SGHNT, CDR2 YYREEE (reference sequence). The V and J ends lost 4 bases and 8 bases respectively, with 14 bases between them. This CDR3 contains 13 residues. Using immunoSEQ multiplex PCR, the repertoire was profiled, and TCRdb retains in-frame clones only, with some absent. This table holds fewer than 850,000 clones, 55% to 75% found once. The V and J genes are TRBV5-4 and TRBJ2-3; D call uncertain. The source is a woman aged 25-40 years in good health. The material sequenced was memory CD4+ T cells sorted from blood. Subset noted: CD45RA-negative fraction. The CDR3 sequence: CASSNPPGATQYF. The CDR3 nucleotides are TGTGCCAGCAGCAACCCCCCCGGAGCTACGCAGTATTTT.